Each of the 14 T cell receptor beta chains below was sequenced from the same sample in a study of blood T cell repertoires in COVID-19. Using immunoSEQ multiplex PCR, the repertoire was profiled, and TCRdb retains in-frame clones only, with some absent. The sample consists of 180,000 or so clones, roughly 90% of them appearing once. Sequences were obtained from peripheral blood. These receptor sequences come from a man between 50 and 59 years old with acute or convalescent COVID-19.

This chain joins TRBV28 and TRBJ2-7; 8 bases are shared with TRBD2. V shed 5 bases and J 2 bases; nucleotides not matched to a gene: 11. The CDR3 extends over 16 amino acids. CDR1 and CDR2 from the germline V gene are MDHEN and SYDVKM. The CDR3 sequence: CASSELGAGGTYEQYV. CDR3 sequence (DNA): TGTGCCAGCAGTGAGCTGGGGGCGGGGGGAACCTACGAGCAGTACGTC.

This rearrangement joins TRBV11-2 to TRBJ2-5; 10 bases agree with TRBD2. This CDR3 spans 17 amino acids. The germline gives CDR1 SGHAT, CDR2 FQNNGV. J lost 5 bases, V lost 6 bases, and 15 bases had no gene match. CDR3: CASSARGLAGALETQYF. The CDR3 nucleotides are TGTGCCAGCAGTGCAAGAGGTCTAGCGGGAGCTTTGGAGACCCAGTACTTC.

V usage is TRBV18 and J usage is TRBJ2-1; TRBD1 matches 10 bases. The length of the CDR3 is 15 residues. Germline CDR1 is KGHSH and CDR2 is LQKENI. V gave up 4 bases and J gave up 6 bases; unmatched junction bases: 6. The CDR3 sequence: CASSLRQGAGNEQFF. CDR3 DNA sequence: TGTGCCAGCTCACTCAGACAGGGGGCAGGCAATGAGCAGTTCTTC.

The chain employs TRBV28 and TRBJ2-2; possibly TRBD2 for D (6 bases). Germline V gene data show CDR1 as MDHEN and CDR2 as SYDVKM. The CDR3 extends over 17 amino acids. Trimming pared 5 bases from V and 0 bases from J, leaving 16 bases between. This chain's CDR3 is CASSNLGGLPNTGELFF. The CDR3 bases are TGTGCCAGCAGTAACCTGGGGGGTTTACCGAACACCGGGGAGCTGTTTTTT.

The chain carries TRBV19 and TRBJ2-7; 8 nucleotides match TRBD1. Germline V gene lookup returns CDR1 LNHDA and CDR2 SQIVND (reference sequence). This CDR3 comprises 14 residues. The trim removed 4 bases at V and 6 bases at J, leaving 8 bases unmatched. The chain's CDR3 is CASSNGQGTGEQYF. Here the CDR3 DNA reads TGTGCCAGTAGTAACGGACAGGGAACGGGCGAGCAGTACTTC.

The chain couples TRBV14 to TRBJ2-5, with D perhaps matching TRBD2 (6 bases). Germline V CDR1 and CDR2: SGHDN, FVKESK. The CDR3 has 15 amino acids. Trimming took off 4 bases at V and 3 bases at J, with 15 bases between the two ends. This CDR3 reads CASSLQIGGEETQYF. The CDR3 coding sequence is TGTGCCAGCAGCCTTCAAATCGGCGGGGAAGAGACCCAGTACTTC.

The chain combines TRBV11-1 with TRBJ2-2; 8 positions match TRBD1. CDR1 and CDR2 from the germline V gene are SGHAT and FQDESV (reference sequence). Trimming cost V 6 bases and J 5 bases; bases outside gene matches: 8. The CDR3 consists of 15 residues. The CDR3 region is CASREGTGETGELFF. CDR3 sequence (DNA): TGTGCCAGCAGAGAAGGGACAGGTGAAACCGGGGAGCTGTTTTTT.

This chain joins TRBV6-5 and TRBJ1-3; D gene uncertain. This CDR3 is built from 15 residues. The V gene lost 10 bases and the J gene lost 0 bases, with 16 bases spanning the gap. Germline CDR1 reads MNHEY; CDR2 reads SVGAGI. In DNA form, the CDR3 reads TGTGCCACTACCTACGGGGTGAGCTCTGGAAACACCATATATTTT. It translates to CATTYGVSSGNTIYF.

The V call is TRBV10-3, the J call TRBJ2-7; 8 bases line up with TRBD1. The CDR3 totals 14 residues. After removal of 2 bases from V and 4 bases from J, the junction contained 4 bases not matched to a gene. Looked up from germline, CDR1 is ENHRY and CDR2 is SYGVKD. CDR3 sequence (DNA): TGTGCCATCAGTGAGCAGGGGGCGGGGTACGAGCAGTACGTC. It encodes CAISEQGAGYEQYV.

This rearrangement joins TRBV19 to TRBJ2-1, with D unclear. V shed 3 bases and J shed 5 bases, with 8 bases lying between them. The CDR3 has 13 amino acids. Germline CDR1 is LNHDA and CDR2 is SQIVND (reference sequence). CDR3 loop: CASSISRDNEQFF. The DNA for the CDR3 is TGTGCCAGTAGTATCTCCCGGGACAATGAGCAGTTCTTC.

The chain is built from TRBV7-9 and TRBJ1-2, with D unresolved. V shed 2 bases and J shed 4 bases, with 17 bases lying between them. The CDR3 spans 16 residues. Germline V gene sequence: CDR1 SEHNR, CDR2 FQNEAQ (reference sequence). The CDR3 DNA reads TGTGCCAGCAGCTTATTCGCTGGGCCCGAACCCTATGGCTACACCTTC. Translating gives CASSLFAGPEPYGYTF.

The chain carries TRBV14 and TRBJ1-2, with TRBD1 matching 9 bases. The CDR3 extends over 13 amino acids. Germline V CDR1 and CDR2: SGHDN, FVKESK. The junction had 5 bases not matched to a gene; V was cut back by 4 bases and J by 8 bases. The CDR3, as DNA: TGTGCCAGCAGCCCTGACAGGGGGGGCGGCTACACCTTC. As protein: CASSPDRGGGYTF.

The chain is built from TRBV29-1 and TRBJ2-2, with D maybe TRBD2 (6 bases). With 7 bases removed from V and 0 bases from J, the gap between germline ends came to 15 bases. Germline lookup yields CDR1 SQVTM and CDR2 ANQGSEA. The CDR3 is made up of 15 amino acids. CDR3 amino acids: CSALGGTTNTGELFF. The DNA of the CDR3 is TGCAGCGCCCTAGGAGGGACGACGAACACCGGGGAGCTGTTTTTT.

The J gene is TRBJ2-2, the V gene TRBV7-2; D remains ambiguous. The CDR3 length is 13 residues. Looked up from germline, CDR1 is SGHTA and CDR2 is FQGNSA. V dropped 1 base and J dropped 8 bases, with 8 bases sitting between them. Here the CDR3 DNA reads TGTGCCAGCAGCTTAGTAAAGGAGGGGGAGCTGTTTTTT. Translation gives CASSLVKEGELFF.